This T cell receptor (beta chain) is from a study of cytomegalovirus exposure and HLA in healthy donors. Study-level results: Most sequenced TCRs were rare (though some public TCRs occurred in many donors).

Worth noting for this clone: Its specificity is not known.

The CDR3 totals 15 residues. Germline V gene data show CDR1 as SGHVS and CDR2 as FNYEAQ. The V end was cut by 5 bases, the J end by 0 bases, with 11 bases between. Primers for the PCR totalled 60 Vbeta and 13 Jbeta. Generated by immunoSEQ multiplex PCR, the TCRdb table keeps only in-frame clones and is missing some. This sample carries more than 110,000 clones, about 80% of them seen once, and the ten largest clones take around 1.2%. Sequenced: PBMCs. V usage is TRBV7-6 and J usage is TRBJ2-1; tentatively, D is TRBD1 (5 bases). This sequence originates from a male donor in good health and CMV-seropositive. CDR3 sequence (DNA): TGTGCCAGCAGCACGGGCACAGGCTCCTACAATGAGCAGTTCTTC. Amino acid sequence: CASSTGTGSYNEQFF.